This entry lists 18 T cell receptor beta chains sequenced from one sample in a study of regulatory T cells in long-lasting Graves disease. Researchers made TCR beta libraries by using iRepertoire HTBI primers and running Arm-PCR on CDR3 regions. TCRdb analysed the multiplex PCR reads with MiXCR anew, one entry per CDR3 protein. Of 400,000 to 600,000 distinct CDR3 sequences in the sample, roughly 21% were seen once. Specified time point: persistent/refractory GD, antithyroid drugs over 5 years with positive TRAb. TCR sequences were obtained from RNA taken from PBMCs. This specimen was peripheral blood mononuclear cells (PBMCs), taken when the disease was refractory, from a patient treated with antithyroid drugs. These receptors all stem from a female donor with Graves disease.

CDR3 DNA sequence: TGTGCCAGCAGCTTAGATTATGTGAACACTGAAGCTTTCTTT. Translated, it gives CASSLDYVNTEAFF. V gene TRBV7-9 combines with J gene TRBJ1-1; D unresolved. This CDR3 has 14 amino acids. V dropped 1 base and J dropped 0 bases, with 6 bases sitting between them. CDR1 SEHNR and CDR2 FQNEAQ come from the germline V gene (reference sequence).

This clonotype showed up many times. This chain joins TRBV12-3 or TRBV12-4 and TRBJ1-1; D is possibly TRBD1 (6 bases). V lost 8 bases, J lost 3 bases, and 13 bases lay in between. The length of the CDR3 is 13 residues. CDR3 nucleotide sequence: TGTGCCAGCTTGGGGGCGTCGTACACTGAAGCTTTCTTT. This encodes CASLGASYTEAFF.

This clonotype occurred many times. The CDR3 sequence is CASRLTREGPYEQYF. The DNA of the CDR3 is TGTGCCAGCAGACTCACCAGGGAGGGGCCCTACGAGCAGTACTTC. The chain employs TRBV6-1 and TRBJ2-7; 7 nucleotides agree with TRBD2. CDR1 MNHNS and CDR2 SASEGT come from the germline V gene. The V segment lost 6 bases and the J segment 2 bases; nucleotides outside the gene matches: 10. The CDR3 spans 15 residues.

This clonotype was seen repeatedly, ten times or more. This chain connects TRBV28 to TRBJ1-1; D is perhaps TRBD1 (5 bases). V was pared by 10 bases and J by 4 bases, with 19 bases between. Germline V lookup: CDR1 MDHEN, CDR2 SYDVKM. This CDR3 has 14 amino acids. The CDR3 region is CATSSGGWGTEAFF. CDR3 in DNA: TGTGCCACGTCCTCGGGGGGTTGGGGCACTGAAGCTTTCTTT. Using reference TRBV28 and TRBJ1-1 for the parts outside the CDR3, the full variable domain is DVKVTQSSRYLVKRTGEKVFLECVQDMDHENMFWYRQDPGLGLRLIYFSYDVKMKEKGDIPEGYSVSREKKERFSLILESASTNQTSMYLCATSSGGWGTEAFFGQGTRLTVV.

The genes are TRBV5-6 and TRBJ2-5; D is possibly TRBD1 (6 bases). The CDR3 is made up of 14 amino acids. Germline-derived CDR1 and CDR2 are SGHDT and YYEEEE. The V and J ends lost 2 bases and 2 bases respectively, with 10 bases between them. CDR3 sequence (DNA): TGTGCCAGCAGCTTCACAGGGTTTCAAGAGACCCAGTACTTC. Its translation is CASSFTGFQETQYF.

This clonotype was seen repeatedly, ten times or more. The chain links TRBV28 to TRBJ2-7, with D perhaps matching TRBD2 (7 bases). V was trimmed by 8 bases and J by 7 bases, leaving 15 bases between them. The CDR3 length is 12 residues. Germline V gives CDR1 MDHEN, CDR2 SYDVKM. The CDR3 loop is CASFTGREEQYF. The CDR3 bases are TGTGCCAGCTTCACAGGGAGGGAGGAGCAGTACTTC.

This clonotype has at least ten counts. CDR3 sequence (DNA): TGTGCCAGCAGTTACTCTCACGATAGCAATCAGCCCCAGCATTTT. Its translation: CASSYSHDSNQPQHF. The V call is TRBV6-2 or TRBV6-3, the J call TRBJ1-5; no clear D. The V and J ends lost 0 bases and 0 bases respectively, with 6 bases between them. This CDR3 has 15 amino acids. CDR1 is MNHEY and CDR2 is SVGEGT in the germline V gene.

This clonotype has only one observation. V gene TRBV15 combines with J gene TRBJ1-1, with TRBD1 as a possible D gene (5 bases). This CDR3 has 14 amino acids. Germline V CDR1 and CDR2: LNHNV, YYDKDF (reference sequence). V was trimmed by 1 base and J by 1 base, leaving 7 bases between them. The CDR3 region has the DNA TGTGCCACCAGCAGAGTACAGGAGAACACTGAAGCTTTCTTT. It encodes CATSRVQENTEAFF.

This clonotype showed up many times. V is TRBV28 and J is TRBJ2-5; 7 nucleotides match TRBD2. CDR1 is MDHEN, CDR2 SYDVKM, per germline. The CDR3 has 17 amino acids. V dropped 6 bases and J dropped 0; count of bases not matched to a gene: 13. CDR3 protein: CASSMIAGQGYQETQYF. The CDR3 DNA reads TGTGCCAGCAGCATGATAGCGGGCCAAGGGTACCAAGAGACCCAGTACTTC.

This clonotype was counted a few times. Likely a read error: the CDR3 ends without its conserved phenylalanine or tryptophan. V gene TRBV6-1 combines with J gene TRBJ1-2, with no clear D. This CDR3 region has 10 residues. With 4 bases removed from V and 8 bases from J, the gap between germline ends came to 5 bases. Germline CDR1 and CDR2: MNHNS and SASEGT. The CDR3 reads CASSVSGYTL. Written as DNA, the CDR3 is TGTGCCAGCAGTGTCAGCGGCTACACCCTC.

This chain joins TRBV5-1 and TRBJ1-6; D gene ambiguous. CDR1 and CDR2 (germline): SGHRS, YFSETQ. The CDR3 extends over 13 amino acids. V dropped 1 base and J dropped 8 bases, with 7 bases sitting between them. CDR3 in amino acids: CASSLLTDSPLHF. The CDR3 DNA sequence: TGCGCCAGCAGCTTGCTTACCGATTCACCCCTCCACTTT.

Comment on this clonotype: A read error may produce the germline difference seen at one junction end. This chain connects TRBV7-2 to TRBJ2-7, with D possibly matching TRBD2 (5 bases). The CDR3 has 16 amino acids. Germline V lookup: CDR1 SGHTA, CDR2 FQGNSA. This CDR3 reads CASSLHRGPVSYGQYF. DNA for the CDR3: TGTGCCAGCAGCTTACACCGGGGTCCTGTTTCCTACGGGCAGTACTTC.

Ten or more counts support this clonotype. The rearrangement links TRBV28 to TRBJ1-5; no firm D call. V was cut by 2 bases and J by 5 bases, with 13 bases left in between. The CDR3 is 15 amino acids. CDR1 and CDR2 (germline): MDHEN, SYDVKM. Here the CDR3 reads CASSLTGRIDQPQHF. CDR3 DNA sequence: TGTGCCAGCAGTTTAACCGGACGGATCGATCAGCCCCAGCATTTT.

CDR3 sequence: CATRLQSSYEQYF. The CDR3 DNA reads TGTGCCACCCGGCTCCAGAGCTCCTACGAGCAGTACTTC. The genes are TRBV27 and TRBJ2-7; D remains unclear. CDR3 length equals 13 residues. CDR1 is MNHEY and CDR2 is SMNVEV in the germline V gene (reference sequence). Deletions cut 10 bases from V and 0 bases from J, with 13 bases between.

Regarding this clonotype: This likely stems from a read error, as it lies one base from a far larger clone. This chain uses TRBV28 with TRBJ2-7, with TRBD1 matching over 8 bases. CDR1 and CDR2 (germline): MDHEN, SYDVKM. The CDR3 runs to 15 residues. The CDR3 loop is CASSLRGLSSYERYF. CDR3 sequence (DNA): TGTGCCAGCAGTCTCAGGGGGCTCAGCTCCTACGAGCGGTACTTC.

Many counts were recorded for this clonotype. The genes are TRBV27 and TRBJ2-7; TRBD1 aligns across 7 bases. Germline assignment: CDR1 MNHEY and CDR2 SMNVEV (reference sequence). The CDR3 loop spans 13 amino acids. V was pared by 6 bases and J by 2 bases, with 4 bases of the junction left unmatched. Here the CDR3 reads CASRPGTAYEQYF. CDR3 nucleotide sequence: TGTGCCAGCAGACCCGGGACAGCCTACGAGCAGTACTTC.

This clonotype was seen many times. CDR3 region: CSARDRGLETQYF. As DNA, the CDR3 is TGCAGTGCGCGGGACAGGGGGCTTGAGACCCAGTACTTC. The chain recombines TRBV20-1 with TRBJ2-5; 12 bases fit TRBD1. This CDR3 is 13 amino acids long. Germline V CDR1 and CDR2: DFQATT, SNEGSKA (reference sequence). J was trimmed by 5 bases and V by 6 bases; bases with no gene match: 4.

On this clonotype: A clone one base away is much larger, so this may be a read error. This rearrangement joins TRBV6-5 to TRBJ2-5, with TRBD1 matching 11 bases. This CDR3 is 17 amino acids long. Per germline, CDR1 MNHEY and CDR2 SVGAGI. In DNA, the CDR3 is TGTGCCGGCAGTTCGGTGTCGGACAGGGGGCCCAGGGAGACCCAGTACTTC. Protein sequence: CAGSSVSDRGPRETQYF.